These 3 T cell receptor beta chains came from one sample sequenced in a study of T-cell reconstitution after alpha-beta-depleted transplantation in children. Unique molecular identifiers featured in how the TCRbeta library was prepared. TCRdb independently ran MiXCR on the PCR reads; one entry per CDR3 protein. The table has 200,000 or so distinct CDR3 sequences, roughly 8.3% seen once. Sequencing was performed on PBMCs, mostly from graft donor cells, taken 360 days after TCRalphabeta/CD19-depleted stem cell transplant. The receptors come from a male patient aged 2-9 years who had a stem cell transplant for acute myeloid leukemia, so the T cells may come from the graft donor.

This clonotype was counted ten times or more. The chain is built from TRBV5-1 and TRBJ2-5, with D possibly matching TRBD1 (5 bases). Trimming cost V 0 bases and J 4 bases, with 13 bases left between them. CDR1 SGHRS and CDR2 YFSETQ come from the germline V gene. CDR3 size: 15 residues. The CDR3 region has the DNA TGCGCCAGCAGCTTGGCCCTACAGGTACCAGAGACCCAGTACTTC. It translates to CASSLALQVPETQYF.

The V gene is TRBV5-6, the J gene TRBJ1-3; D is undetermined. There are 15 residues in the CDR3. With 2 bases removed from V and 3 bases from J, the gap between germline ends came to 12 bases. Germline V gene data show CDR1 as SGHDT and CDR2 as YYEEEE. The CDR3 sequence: CASSFRGFGGNTIYF. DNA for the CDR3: TGTGCCAGCAGCTTCCGGGGTTTCGGTGGAAACACCATATATTTT.

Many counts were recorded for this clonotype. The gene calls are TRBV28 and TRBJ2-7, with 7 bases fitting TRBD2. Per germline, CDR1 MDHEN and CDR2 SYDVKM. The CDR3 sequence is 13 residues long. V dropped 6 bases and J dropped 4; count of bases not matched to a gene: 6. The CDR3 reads CASRERDGYEQYF. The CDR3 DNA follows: TGTGCCAGCAGGGAGCGGGACGGGTACGAGCAGTACTTC. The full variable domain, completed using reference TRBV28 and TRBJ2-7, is DVKVTQSSRYLVKRTGEKVFLECVQDMDHENMFWYRQDPGLGLRLIYFSYDVKMKEKGDIPEGYSVSREKKERFSLILESASTNQTSMYLCASRERDGYEQYFGPGTRLTVT.